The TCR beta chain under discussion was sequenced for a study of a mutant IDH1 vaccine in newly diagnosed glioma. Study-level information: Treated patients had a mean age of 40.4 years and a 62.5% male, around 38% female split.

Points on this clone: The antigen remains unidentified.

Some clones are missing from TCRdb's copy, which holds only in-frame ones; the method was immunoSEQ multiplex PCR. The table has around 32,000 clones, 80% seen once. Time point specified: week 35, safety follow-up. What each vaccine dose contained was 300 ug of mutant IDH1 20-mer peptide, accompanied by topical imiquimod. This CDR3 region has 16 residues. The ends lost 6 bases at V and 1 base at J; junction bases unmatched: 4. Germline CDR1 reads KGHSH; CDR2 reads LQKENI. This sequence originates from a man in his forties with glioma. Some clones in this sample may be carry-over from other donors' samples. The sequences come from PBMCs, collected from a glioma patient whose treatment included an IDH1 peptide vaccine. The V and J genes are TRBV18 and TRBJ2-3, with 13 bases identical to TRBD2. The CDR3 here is CASSAGLAGGTDTQYF. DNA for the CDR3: TGTGCCAGCTCTGCCGGACTAGCGGGGGGCACAGATACGCAGTATTTT.